The clone carrying this T cell receptor beta chain has more than one count but fewer than ten. Construction of the TCRbeta library involved unique molecular identifiers. TCRdb redid the calling of the PCR reads with MiXCR, one entry per CDR3 protein. The sample lists 530,000 or so distinct CDR3 sequences, over 25% occurring once. This record belongs to a study of T-cell reconstitution after alpha-beta-depleted transplantation in children. The sequencing used PBMCs, collected before TCRalphabeta/CD19-depleted stem cell transplant. This receptor was obtained from a boy in the first two years of life with Wiskott-Aldrich syndrome, due to receive a stem cell transplant.

CDR3 DNA: TGCGCCAGCAGCTGGCGGGAGTACACCGGGGAGCTGTTTTTT. Protein: CASSWREYTGELFF. This rearrangement joins TRBV4-1 to TRBJ2-2; 7 bases fit TRBD2. This CDR3 contains 14 residues. Germline CDR1 and CDR2: MGHRA and YSYEKL. Trimming cost V 5 bases and J 3 bases; bases outside gene matches: 3.